This entry features one T cell receptor (beta chain) sequence. As to time point: after dendritic cell vaccination, including at tumor progression/relapse. Selection required adequate fresh-frozen tumor tissue plus more than two years' survival data. Up to 2 ug genomic DNA was used for TCRB CDR3 amplification. The PCR used 60 V beta and 13 J beta primers. Clones were read by immunoSEQ multiplex PCR, and TCRdb kept only the in-frame ones, dropping some. The table has 65,000 to 80,000 clones, 87% seen once. V lost 3 bases and J lost 0; bases outside the gene matches: 0. CDR1 is SGHAT and CDR2 is FQNNGV in the germline V gene. CDR3 size: 14 residues. The data were taken from a study of glioma-infiltrating T cells after dendritic cell vaccination. Looking at the study overall: Patients had newly diagnosed or recurrent glioblastoma and received dendritic cell vaccines.

This chain connects TRBV11-2 to TRBJ2-3; TRBD2 agrees at 7 bases. The source of this sequence is a human donor with glioblastoma. The sample consisted of blood, taken after dendritic cell vaccination. Written as DNA, the CDR3 is TGTGCCAGCAGCTTTAGCGGGAGCACAGATACGCAGTATTTT. It yields the protein CASSFSGSTDTQYF.